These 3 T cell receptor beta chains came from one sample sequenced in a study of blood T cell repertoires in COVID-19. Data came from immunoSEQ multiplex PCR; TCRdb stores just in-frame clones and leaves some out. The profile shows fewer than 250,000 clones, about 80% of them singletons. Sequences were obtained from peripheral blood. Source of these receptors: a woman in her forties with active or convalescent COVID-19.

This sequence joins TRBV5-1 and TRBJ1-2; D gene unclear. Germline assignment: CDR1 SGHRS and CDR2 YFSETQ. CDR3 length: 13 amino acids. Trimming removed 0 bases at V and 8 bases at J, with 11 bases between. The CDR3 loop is CASSLGGSGGYTF. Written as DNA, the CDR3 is TGCGCCAGCAGCTTGGGCGGGAGCGGAGGCTACACCTTC.

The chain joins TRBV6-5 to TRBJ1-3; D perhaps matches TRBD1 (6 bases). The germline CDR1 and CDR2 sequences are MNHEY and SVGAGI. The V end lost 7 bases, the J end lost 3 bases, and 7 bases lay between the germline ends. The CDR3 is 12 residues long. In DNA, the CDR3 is TGTGCCAGCACAGGGGTTGGAAACACCATATATTTT. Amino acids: CASTGVGNTIYF.

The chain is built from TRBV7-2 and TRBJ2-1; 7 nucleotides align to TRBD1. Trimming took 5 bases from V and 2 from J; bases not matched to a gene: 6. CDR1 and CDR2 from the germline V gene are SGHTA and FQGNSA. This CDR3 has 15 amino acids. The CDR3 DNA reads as TGTGCCAGCAGCCCTCGGACAGGCCCCTACAATGAGCAGTTCTTC. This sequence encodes CASSPRTGPYNEQFF.